This TCR beta chain was sequenced during a study of human T cells and chemical hapten exposure. CDR3 size: 15 residues. V dropped 4 bases and J dropped 1; count of bases not matched to a gene: 7. The germline CDR1 and CDR2 sequences are SGHAT and FQNNGV. TCRdb called the RACE reads again in MiXCR, with one record for every CDR3 protein. The data hold roughly 250,000 distinct CDR3 sequences, with 7.5% to 9% observed a single time. The time point denotes: pre-sensitization, week 0. Treatment given: therapeutic diphenylcyclopropenone sensitization with weekly scalp DPC. This rearrangement joins TRBV11-2 to TRBJ2-7, with 7 bases matching TRBD1. The sample was whole blood, taken in connection with sensitization to the hapten diphenylcyclopropenone (DPC). The TCR comes from a woman in her forties with alopecia areata. Some clones in this sample may be carry-over from other donors' samples. In DNA, the CDR3 is TGTGCCAGCAGCTCGAGCCGGGACAGATCCTACGAGCAGTACTTC. Residues: CASSSSRDRSYEQYF.